The 2 T cell receptor beta chains listed next were all sequenced from one sample in a study of T cell responses to AZD1222 COVID-19 vaccine. Sequencing used immunoSEQ multiplex PCR; TCRdb keeps in-frame clones, though not all of them. The sample has roughly 150,000 clones; approximately 92% are singletons. Sequences were derived from peripheral blood, sampled on day 0 of AZD1222 vaccination. Receptors were obtained from an adult in good health.

The chain employs TRBV30 and TRBJ2-2; possibly TRBD1 for D (6 bases). Germline V gene data show CDR1 as GTSNPN and CDR2 as SVGIG (reference sequence). Trimming stripped 4 bases from V and 5 bases from J, with 17 bases between. This CDR3 contains 15 residues. The CDR3 reads CAWNRWDKITGELFF. DNA of the CDR3: TGTGCCTGGAACAGATGGGACAAGATTACCGGGGAGCTGTTTTTT.

The chain carries TRBV7-2 and TRBJ2-7; unclear D gene. From germline, CDR1 is SGHTA and CDR2 FQGNSA. The ends were cut back, 0 bases at V and 4 bases at J, with 7 bases in the middle. The CDR3 has 13 amino acids. The CDR3 spells CASSLAVRYEQYF. The CDR3 DNA is TGTGCCAGCAGCTTAGCGGTTAGGTACGAGCAGTACTTC.